The present T cell receptor beta chain was sequenced within a study of blood T cell repertoires in COVID-19. Across the study: Samples representing acute and convalescent COVID-19 were sourced from the United States, Italy and Spain. The cDNA or gDNA used as material had been derived from T cells, B-cell-depleted T cells, or PBMCs.

Participants reported their clinical history, and cohort assignment relied on those reports. V dropped 2 bases and J dropped 3 bases, with 8 bases sitting between them. The CDR3 contains 13 residues. The germline V gene encodes CDR1 SGHTA and CDR2 FQGTGA. Libraries were prepared by immunoSEQ multiplex PCR; TCRdb keeps only in-frame clonotypes and omits some of them. The profile shows about 400,000 clones, about 85% of them singletons. This TCR was recovered from a woman aged 18 to 35 with acute COVID-19. Sequencing used PBMCs or T cells enriched from blood (not recorded which). The chain recombines TRBV7-3 with TRBJ2-7; D perhaps matches TRBD1 (5 bases). Written as DNA, the CDR3 is TGTGCCAGCAGCTTAGACAGAAACTACGAGCAGTACTTC. This translates into CASSLDRNYEQYF. The full variable domain, its missing parts supplied by reference TRBV7-3 and TRBJ2-7, is GAGVSQTPSNKVTEKGKYVELRCDPISGHTALYWYRQSLGQGPEFLIYFQGTGAADDSGLPNDRFFAVRPEGSVSTLKIQRTERGDSAVYLCASSLDRNYEQYFGPGTRLTVT.